This TCR beta chain came from a study of T cell responses to AZD1222 COVID-19 vaccine. At the level of the study: Second-dose groups at about 4 or about 12 weeks were pooled. Study findings and constraints: At 160-218 and 743-854, vaccine-associated CD4 TCRs were dominant, and they spanned spike. Clonal diversity may have been underestimated in mostly white British donors.

The CDR3 sequence is 14 residues long. Trimming removed 6 bases from V and 0 bases from J, with 11 bases in between. This table comes from immunoSEQ multiplex PCR, and its TCRdb copy is limited to in-frame clones, with some not included. Of around 99,000 clones detected, 87% appear once; the ten largest clones hold 4% to 6%. To note about this clone: What it recognizes is unknown.

The clonotype comes from an adult in good health. The chain recombines TRBV23-1 with TRBJ1-2, with D perhaps TRBD1 (6 bases). TRBV23-1 belongs to the ORF category, with a function that is uncertain. This specimen was peripheral blood, taken on day 0 of AZD1222 vaccination. CDR3 in DNA: TGCGCCAGCAGCGGCCGGACAGCTAACTATGGCTACACCTTC. Protein: CASSGRTANYGYTF.